The 2 T cell receptor beta chains below all came from one sample that was sequenced in a study of T cells in Graves' hyperthyroidism and ophthalmopathy (dated by TCRdb to between 2018 and 2021). Library method: multiplex PCR. These reads were obtained on an Illumina HiSeq 2000. Amplification of TCR beta CDR3 regions was carried out from RNA transcripts. A first-round RT-PCR of the TCR CDR3 used the HTBI primer set with the Qiagen OneStep RT-PCR kit. TCRdb ran its own pipeline on the public reads, namely fastp trimming at Q25 and MiXCR clone calling, and kept in-frame beta chains. When rows share a CDR3 protein, they turn into one entry using the most common DNA and genes. The sample table records 550,000 to 700,000 distinct CDR3 sequences; around 45% of these occur just once. The top ten constitute 19% of the sample. What was sequenced was peripheral blood or thyroid tissue (not recorded which). The origin of the receptors is an adult woman with Graves' disease, either hyperthyroidism or ophthalmopathy (not recorded which).

To note about this clonotype: This likely comes from a read error, as the CDR3 has no conserved phenylalanine or tryptophan at its end. The DNA is omitted, as the CDR3 cannot be located on it reliably, and the CDR3 follows TCRdb's listing. The rearrangement joins TRBV5-1 to TRBJ2-6; TRBD1 is the table's D call, not checked against the DNA. Looked up from germline, CDR1 is SGHRS and CDR2 is YFSETQ. The CDR3 spans 8 residues, counting both ends. CDR3 sequence reads: CASSLASG.

The chain has TRBV6-5 and TRBJ2-6; 8 bases match TRBD1. The trim removed 5 bases at V and 3 bases at J, leaving 6 bases unmatched. CDR3 size: 16 residues. Germline V CDR1 and CDR2: MNHEY, SVGAGI. Here the CDR3 DNA reads TGTGCCAGCAGTCTCGGACAGGGAGGTGGGGCCAACGTCCTGACTTTC. It encodes CASSLGQGGGANVLTF.